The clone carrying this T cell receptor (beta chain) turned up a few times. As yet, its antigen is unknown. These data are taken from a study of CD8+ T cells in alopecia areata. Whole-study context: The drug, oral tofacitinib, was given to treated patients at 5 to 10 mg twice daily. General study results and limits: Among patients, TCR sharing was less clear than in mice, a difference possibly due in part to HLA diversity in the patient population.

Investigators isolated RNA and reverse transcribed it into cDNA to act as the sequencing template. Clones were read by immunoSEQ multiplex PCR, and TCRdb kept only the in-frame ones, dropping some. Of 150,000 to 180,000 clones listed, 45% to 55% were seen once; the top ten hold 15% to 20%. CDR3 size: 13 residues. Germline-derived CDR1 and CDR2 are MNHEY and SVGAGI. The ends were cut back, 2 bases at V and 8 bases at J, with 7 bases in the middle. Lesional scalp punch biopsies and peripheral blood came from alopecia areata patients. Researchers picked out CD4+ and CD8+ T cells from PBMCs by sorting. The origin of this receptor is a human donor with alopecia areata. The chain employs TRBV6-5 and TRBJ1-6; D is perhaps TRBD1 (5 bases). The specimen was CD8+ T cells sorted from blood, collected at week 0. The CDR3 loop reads CASSYGTDSPLHF. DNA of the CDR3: TGTGCCAGCAGTTACGGGACGGATTCACCCCTCCACTTT.